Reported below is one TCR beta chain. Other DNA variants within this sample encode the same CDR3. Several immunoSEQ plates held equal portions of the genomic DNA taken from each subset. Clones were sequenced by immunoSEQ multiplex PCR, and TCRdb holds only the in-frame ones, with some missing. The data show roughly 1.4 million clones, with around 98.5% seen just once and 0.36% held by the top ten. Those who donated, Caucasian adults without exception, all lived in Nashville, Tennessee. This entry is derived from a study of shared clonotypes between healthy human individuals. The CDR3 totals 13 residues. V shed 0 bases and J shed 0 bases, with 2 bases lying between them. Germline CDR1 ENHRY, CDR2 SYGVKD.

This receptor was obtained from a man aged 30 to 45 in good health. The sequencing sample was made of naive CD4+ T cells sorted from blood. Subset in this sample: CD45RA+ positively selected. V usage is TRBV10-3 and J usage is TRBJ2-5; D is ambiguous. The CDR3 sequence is CAISESNQETQYF. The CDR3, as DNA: TGTGCCATCAGTGAGTCCAACCAAGAGACCCAGTACTTC.